The rows below give T cell receptor beta chains drawn from one sample of a study of blood T cell repertoires in COVID-19. Assay: immunoSEQ multiplex PCR; the TCRdb copy retains only in-frame clones and omits some. The data hold about 180,000 clones, with approximately 90% observed a single time. Sequenced sample: peripheral blood. The receptors were gathered from a woman aged 30 to 39 with active or convalescent COVID-19. The CDR3 runs from the conserved cysteine through the conserved F or W. The D gene is left open where the match is weak. The size entry is marked missing in some rows and otherwise reads once, few, many or a size class.

TRBJ2-1,TRBV5-4,.,.,CASKPQGISYNEQFF,TGTGCCAGCAAACCCCAGGGAATCTCCTACAATGAGCAGTTCTTC
TRBJ1-2,TRBV20-1,.,.,CSATTRGGYTF,TGCAGTGCTACGACACGGGGAGGCTACACCTTC
TRBJ1-1,TRBV11-3,.,.,CASSPRVGSMNTEAFF,TGTGCCAGCAGCCCCCGGGTCGGGTCCATGAACACTGAAGCTTTCTTT
TRBJ2-1,TRBV19,few,.,CASTPAGAYNEQFF,TGTGCCAGTACCCCGGCCGGGGCCTACAATGAGCAGTTCTTC
TRBJ2-2,TRBV5-1,.,.,CASSLEHLGTGELFF,TGCGCCAGCAGCTTGGAGCACCTCGGCACCGGGGAGCTGTTTTTT
TRBJ1-1,TRBV27,.,.,CASSFPGHTEAFF,TGTGCCAGCAGTTTCCCAGGTCACACTGAAGCTTTCTTT
TRBJ2-1,TRBV15,.,TRBD2,CATSVRTSGGYNEQFF,TGTGCCACCAGCGTCCGAACTAGCGGGGGTTACAATGAGCAGTTCTTC
TRBJ2-1,TRBV6-1,.,TRBD2,CASSEAASGRGEQFF,TGTGCCAGCAGTGAAGCGGCTAGCGGGAGAGGTGAGCAGTTCTTC
TRBJ1-4,TRBV29-1,once,TRBD1,CSSLDRVGEKLFF,TGCAGCTCGTTGGACAGGGTCGGTGAAAAACTGTTTTTT
TRBJ2-1,TRBV18,.,TRBD1,CASSPGTGSGNEQFF,TGTGCCAGCTCACCCGGGACAGGGAGTGGGAATGAGCAGTTCTTC
TRBJ1-3,TRBV30,.,.,CAWSVPSQGVGNTIYF,TGTGCCTGGAGTGTACCGTCGCAGGGTGTTGGAAACACCATATATTTT
TRBJ2-6,TRBV30,.,.,CAWTARYSLSGANVLTF,TGTGCCTGGACGGCGCGATACAGCCTCTCTGGGGCCAACGTCCTGACTTTC
TRBJ2-5,TRBV3-1/TRBV3-2,.,.,CASSLADSQETQYF,TGTGCCAGCAGCCTCGCGGACAGCCAAGAGACCCAGTACTTC
TRBJ2-7,TRBV27,.,TRBD2,CASSRTSAYEQYF,TGTGCCAGCAGTAGGACTAGCGCCTACGAGCAGTACTTC
TRBJ2-1,TRBV28,once,TRBD2,CASSFGNSGRAGEQFF,TGTGCCAGCAGTTTCGGTAACAGCGGGAGGGCCGGTGAGCAGTTCTTC
TRBJ1-4,TRBV15,.,.,CATSTRRDNEKLFF,TGTGCCACCAGCACAAGGAGGGATAATGAAAAACTGTTTTTT
TRBJ2-7,TRBV5-4,.,TRBD2,CASSLAGGPYEQYF,TGTGCCAGCAGCTTAGCGGGAGGGCCTTACGAGCAGTACTTC
TRBJ1-5,TRBV7-2,once,.,CASSLGSGLNQPQHF,TGTGCCAGCAGCTTAGGTTCAGGCTTGAATCAGCCCCAGCATTTT
TRBJ2-3,TRBV3-1/TRBV3-2,.,TRBD2,CASSQDPSGGARTDTQYF,TGTGCCAGCAGCCAAGATCCAAGCGGGGGGGCTCGGACAGATACGCAGTATTTT
TRBJ2-7,TRBV6-5,.,.,CASTPHRGYEQYF,TGTGCCAGCACCCCCCATAGGGGCTACGAGCAGTACTTC
TRBJ1-5,TRBV12-3/TRBV12-4,few,.,CASSSGNNQPQHF,TGTGCCAGCAGTTCGGGGAATAATCAGCCCCAGCATTTT
TRBJ2-3,TRBV6-1,few,.,CASSEALEGDGGDTQYF,TGTGCCAGCAGTGAAGCGCTAGAGGGGGATGGGGGAGATACGCAGTATTTT
TRBJ1-1,TRBV5-1,.,.,CASKLTHGATGTEAFF,TGCGCCAGCAAGCTTACCCACGGCGCTACGGGGACTGAAGCTTTCTTT
TRBJ2-3,TRBV7-4,.,.,CASSLGGGLANLTDTQYF,TGTGCCAGCAGCTTAGGGGGCGGGCTAGCGAACCTCACAGATACGCAGTATTTT
TRBJ2-3,TRBV2,.,.,CASSDSSVGTDTQYF,TGTGCCAGCAGTGATTCTAGCGTAGGCACAGATACGCAGTATTTT
TRBJ2-1,TRBV5-4,once,TRBD2,CASSPTASGSYNEQFF,TGTGCCAGCAGCCCTACGGCTAGCGGGAGTTACAATGAGCAGTTCTTC
TRBJ1-6,TRBV18,once,TRBD1,CASSPRTGGNSPLHF,TGTGCCAGCTCGCCGAGGACAGGGGGCAACTCACCCCTCCACTTT
TRBJ1-2,TRBV30,.,.,CAWTVTGFNYGYTF,TGTGCCTGGACGGTCACAGGATTTAACTATGGCTACACCTTC
TRBJ2-2,TRBV3-1/TRBV3-2,.,.,CASSHRNTGELFF,TGTGCCAGCAGTCACAGGAACACCGGGGAGCTGTTTTTT